This is a list of T cell receptor beta chains from one sample in a study of CD8+ T cells in alopecia areata. Profiled with immunoSEQ multiplex PCR; TCRdb holds only in-frame clones, not every one. The sample yields approximately 99,000 clones, around 55% seen once. Sequenced input: CD8+ T cells sorted from blood. The receptors come from a human donor in good health. CDR3s include the opening cysteine and the closing phenylalanine or tryptophan. D genes are given only for firm matches. Where a row states a size, it is once, few, many or the class of an expanded clone; other rows omit it.

size	D	V	J	CDR3	DNA
.	TRBD2	TRBV9	TRBJ2-5	CASSASGTSRETQYF	TGTGCCAGCAGCGCCTCCGGGACTAGCAGAGAGACCCAGTACTTC
.	.	TRBV28	TRBJ1-5	CASSFRDTHQPQHF	TGTGCCAGCAGCTTCCGGGACACCCATCAGCCCCAGCATTTT
.	.	TRBV6-6	TRBJ1-5	CASSPGYQPQHF	TGTGCCAGCAGCCCAGGGTATCAGCCCCAGCATTTT
.	TRBD1	TRBV2	TRBJ2-5	CASSHGQGPQETQYF	TGTGCCAGCAGCCACGGACAGGGCCCCCAAGAGACCCAGTACTTC
.	.	TRBV23-1	TRBJ1-4	CASSHGCGSEKLFF	TGCGCCAGCAGTCATGGTTGCGGCTCTGAAAAACTGTTTTTT
few	.	TRBV4-3	TRBJ2-7	CASSPGRTSGYEQYF	TGCGCCAGCAGCCCGGGGCGAACGAGTGGCTACGAGCAGTACTTC
once	TRBD2	TRBV6-5	TRBJ2-3	CASSYSAGVFTDTQYF	TGTGCCAGCAGTTACTCAGCGGGGGTCTTCACAGATACGCAGTATTTT
.	.	TRBV2	TRBJ2-2	CASNQDTGELFF	TGTGCCAGCAACCAGGACACCGGGGAGCTGTTTTTT
few	.	TRBV14	TRBJ1-2	CASSPSLESYGYTF	TGTGCCAGCAGCCCGTCCCTCGAGAGCTATGGCTACACCTTC
.	TRBD2	TRBV7-2	TRBJ2-3	CASSLAGGGYTDTQYF	TGTGCCAGCAGCTTAGCCGGGGGGGGCTACACAGATACGCAGTATTTT
.	.	TRBV28	TRBJ2-5	CASRVLGEDKETQYF	TGTGCCAGCAGGGTTCTGGGAGAGGATAAAGAGACCCAGTACTTC
few	TRBD1	TRBV15	TRBJ2-3	CATSSLDRDKITDTQYF	TGTGCCACCAGCAGCCTAGACAGGGATAAGATCACAGATACGCAGTATTTT
.	TRBD2	TRBV30	TRBJ2-1	CACRGGAYNEQFF	TGTGCCTGTCGGGGGGGCGCCTACAATGAGCAGTTCTTC
.	.	TRBV9	TRBJ2-1	CASSIDGSSYNEQFF	TGTGCCAGCAGCATCGACGGGTCGTCCTACAATGAGCAGTTCTTC
.	.	TRBV30	TRBJ1-1	CAWSVGGPTEAFF	TGTGCCTGGAGTGTAGGAGGGCCCACTGAAGCTTTCTTT
few	.	TRBV13	TRBJ2-1	CASRPPGASYNEQFF	TGTGCCAGCAGACCGCCGGGGGCCTCCTACAATGAGCAGTTCTTC
.	.	TRBV5-6	TRBJ2-5	CASSSIQGEDETQYF	TGTGCCAGCAGCTCCATCCAGGGGGAGGACGAGACCCAGTACTTC